A selection of T cell receptor beta chains follows, all from one sample in a study of T cell repertoires in ileal Crohn's disease. Assay used: immunoSEQ multiplex PCR; TCRdb lists only in-frame clones, some missing. The sample records under 600 clones, over 70% being singletons. Input material: ileal tissue. The source of these receptors is an adult with Crohn's disease. CDR3s include the opening cysteine and the closing phenylalanine or tryptophan. A D gene is named only where the DNA matches it firmly. A clone size is listed for some rows: how often the clone was seen (once, few, many), or a class if it is expanded.

V	J	D	size	DNA	CDR3
TRBV4-1	TRBJ2-3	-	few	TGCGCCAGCAGCCATCCGTCCACAGATACGCAGTATTTT	CASSHPSTDTQYF
TRBV28	TRBJ1-5	TRBD1	-	TGTGCCAGCAGCTTCTGGGACAGGGATCAGCCCCAGCATTTT	CASSFWDRDQPQHF
TRBV2	TRBJ2-1	TRBD1	-	TGTGCCACCCTCCGAGTAAGGGGGCATGAGCAGTTCTTC	CATLRVRGHEQFF
TRBV6-4	TRBJ2-6	-	-	TGTGCCAGCAGTGGGAAGTGCACACGACAAAGTCGGGCCAACGTCCTGACTTTC	CASSGKCTRQSRANVLTF
TRBV19	TRBJ1-2	-	-	TGTGCCAGTAGTATAGCAGGTGGCTACACCTTC	CASSIAGGYTF
TRBV9	TRBJ2-3	TRBD2	-	TGTGCCAGCAGCGTAATGACTAGCGGAGATACGCAGTATTTT	CASSVMTSGDTQYF
TRBV2	TRBJ1-4	TRBD1	-	TGTGCCAGCAGTGGGACAGGGGCGGATTATAATGAAAAACTGTTTTTT	CASSGTGADYNEKLFF
TRBV28	TRBJ1-1	-	-	TGTGCCAGCAGTTTAACCCGCTTGGGCAAGAACACTGAAGCTTTCTTT	CASSLTRLGKNTEAFF
TRBV5-1	TRBJ2-1	-	-	TGCGCCAGCAGCTTGGGGGTGGAAGCGTTCCCTTACAATGAGCAGTTCTTC	CASSLGVEAFPYNEQFF
TRBV27	TRBJ2-3	-	-	TGTGCCAGCAGTCCCTTCCAGTGGGATACGCAGTATTTT	CASSPFQWDTQYF
TRBV7-9	TRBJ1-2	-	-	TGTGCCAGCAGCTCGACCTCAGGGGTTTATGACTATGGCTACACCTTC	CASSSTSGVYDYGYTF
TRBV6-5	TRBJ1-3	-	-	TGTGCCAGCAGTTACTTGGGAGAAGGAAACACCATATATTTT	CASSYLGEGNTIYF
TRBV7-9	TRBJ2-7	-	-	TGTGCCAGCAGCCCCCAGGGTACGCCTCCCGAGCAGTACTTC	CASSPQGTPPEQYF
TRBV6-1	TRBJ2-3	TRBD2	-	TGTGCCAGCAGTGACATTAGCGGGGGGGCCACAGATACGCAGTATTTT	CASSDISGGATDTQYF
TRBV19	TRBJ1-1	-	-	TGTGCCAGTAGTATAGACCCCCAGGGAAAGTCTGAAGCTTTCTTT	CASSIDPQGKSEAFF
TRBV7-6	TRBJ2-3	-	-	TGTGCCAGCAGCTTAGTCCCGACAGATACGCAGTATTTT	CASSLVPTDTQYF
TRBV19	TRBJ2-2	TRBD2	-	TGTGCCAGTAGTCATCAAATTCCGGGACTAGCGGGGGGTAGCAGCACCGGGGAGCTGTTTTTT	CASSHQIPGLAGGSSTGELFF
TRBV7-9	TRBJ2-7	TRBD1	-	TGTGCCAGCAGCCCCGGACAGGTCAGCTACGAGCAGTACTTC	CASSPGQVSYEQYF
TRBV4-2	TRBJ2-3	TRBD2	-	TGTGCCAGCAGCTCTAGCGGGGGGGCTGAAGATACGCAGTATTTT	CASSSSGGAEDTQYF
TRBV7-3	TRBJ2-3	-	-	TGTGCCAGCGCCAAAGGGTGGGACGCGGGGGATACGCAGTATTTT	CASAKGWDAGDTQYF
TRBV11-2	TRBJ2-2	TRBD1	once	TGTGCCAGCAGCTTAAGGGGGCTCGCCGGGGAGCTGTTTTTT	CASSLRGLAGELFF
TRBV7-9	TRBJ1-3	-	once	TGTGCCAGCAGCACCACCGACGCGGCGGCTGGAAACACCATATATTTT	CASSTTDAAAGNTIYF
TRBV7-2	TRBJ2-5	TRBD2	-	TGTGCCAGCAGCTTAGGCGGGGGGCCCCAAGAGACCCAGTACTTC	CASSLGGGPQETQYF
TRBV7-9	TRBJ2-7	-	-	TGTGCCAGCAGCTTAGCTACAGGGCGCGAGCAGTACTTC	CASSLATGREQYF
TRBV2	TRBJ2-1	-	-	TGTGCCAGCGTCCGGGACACCCTTCACAATGAGCAGTTCTTC	CASVRDTLHNEQFF
TRBV2	TRBJ2-1	-	once	TGTGCCAGCAGTGAACCCGTCTTCTATGAGCAGTTCTTC	CASSEPVFYEQFF
TRBV29-1	TRBJ1-2	-	-	TGCAGCGTTGAACCCAGGGGTCTCGATTACGGCTACACCTTC	CSVEPRGLDYGYTF
TRBV19	TRBJ1-1	-	few	TGTGCCAGTAGTGGGTCAGGTGCACTGAACACTGAAGCTTTCTTT	CASSGSGALNTEAFF
TRBV9	TRBJ2-1	-	once	TGTGCCAGCAGCGTAGGGGGGCTGGATGAGCAGTTCTTC	CASSVGGLDEQFF
TRBV5-4	TRBJ1-2	-	-	TGTGCCAGCAGCTTGAGAGGGCTTGGCTATGGCTACACCTTC	CASSLRGLGYGYTF
TRBV2	TRBJ1-5	TRBD1	-	TGTGCCAGCAGTTCGACAGGGGAAAGCGATCAGCCCCAGCATTTT	CASSSTGESDQPQHF
TRBV2	TRBJ2-1	-	-	TGTGCCAGCAGAATCTCTAGGAGCTCCTACAATGAGCAGTTCTTC	CASRISRSSYNEQFF
TRBV2	TRBJ2-5	-	-	TGTGCCAGCAGGGTGTCGGGGGAAGAGACCCAGTACTTC	CASRVSGEETQYF
TRBV4-3	TRBJ2-7	TRBD1	-	TGCGCCAGCAGCCAAGATGACAGGGGAACCTACGAGCAGTACTTC	CASSQDDRGTYEQYF
TRBV6-6	TRBJ2-3	TRBD1	-	TGTGCCAGCTTCCGAGACAGGGGCCTCACAGATACGCAGTATTTT	CASFRDRGLTDTQYF